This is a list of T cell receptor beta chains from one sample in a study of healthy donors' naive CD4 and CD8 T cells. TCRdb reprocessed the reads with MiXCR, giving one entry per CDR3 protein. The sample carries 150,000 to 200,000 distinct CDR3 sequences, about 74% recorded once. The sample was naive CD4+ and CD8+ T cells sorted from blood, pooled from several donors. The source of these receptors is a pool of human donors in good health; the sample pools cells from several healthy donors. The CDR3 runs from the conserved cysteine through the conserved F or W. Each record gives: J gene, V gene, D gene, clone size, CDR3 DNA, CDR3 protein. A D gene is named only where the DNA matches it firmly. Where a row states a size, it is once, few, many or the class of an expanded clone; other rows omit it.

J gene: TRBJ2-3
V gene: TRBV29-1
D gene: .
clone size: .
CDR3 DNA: TGCAGCGTTGTCGGTGTGGAATCCACAGATACGCAGTATTTT
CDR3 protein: CSVVGVESTDTQYF

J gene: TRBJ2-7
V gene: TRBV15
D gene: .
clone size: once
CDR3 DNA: TGTGCCACCAGCAGAGAGGAGTCATCCTACGAGCAGTACTTC
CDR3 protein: CATSREESSYEQYF

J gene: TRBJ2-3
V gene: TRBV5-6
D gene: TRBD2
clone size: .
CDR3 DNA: TGTGCCAGCAGCTGGAAGACTAGCGGGAGAGGTGATACGCAGTATTTT
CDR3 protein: CASSWKTSGRGDTQYF

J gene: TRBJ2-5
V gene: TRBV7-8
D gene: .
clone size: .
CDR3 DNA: TGTGCCAGCAGCCGCCTTTTAGGAGAGACCCAGTACTTC
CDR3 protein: CASSRLLGETQYF

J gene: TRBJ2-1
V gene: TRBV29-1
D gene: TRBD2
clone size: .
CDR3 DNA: TGCATCATTGGGAGGGGAAAGTACAATGAGCAGTTCTTC
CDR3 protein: CIIGRGKYNEQFF

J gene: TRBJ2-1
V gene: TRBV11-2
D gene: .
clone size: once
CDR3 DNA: TGTGCCAGCTTAGTTACCAATGAGCAGTTCTTC
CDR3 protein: CASLVTNEQFF

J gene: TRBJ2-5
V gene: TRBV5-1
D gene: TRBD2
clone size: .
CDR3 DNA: TGCGCCAGCAGCTACGCCGGGACTAGCGGGATCCAAGAGACCCAGTACTTC
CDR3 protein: CASSYAGTSGIQETQYF

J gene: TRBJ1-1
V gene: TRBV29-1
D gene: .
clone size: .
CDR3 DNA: TGCAGCTCCAAGAGGCAGGGCGGAACTGAAGCTTTCTTT
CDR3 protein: CSSKRQGGTEAFF

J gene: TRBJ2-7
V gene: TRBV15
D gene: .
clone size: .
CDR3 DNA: TGTGCCACCACCCCGGGGCAGGGTTCCTACGAGCAGTACTTC
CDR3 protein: CATTPGQGSYEQYF

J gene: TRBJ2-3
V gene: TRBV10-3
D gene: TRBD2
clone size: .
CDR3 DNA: TGTGCCACCCTAGCGGAGACCACAGATACGCAGTATTTT
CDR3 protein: CATLAETTDTQYF

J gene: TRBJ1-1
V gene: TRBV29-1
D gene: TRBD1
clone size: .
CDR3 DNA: TGCAGCGTCGGTCAGGGGGCCAACACTGAAGCTTTCTTT
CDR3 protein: CSVGQGANTEAFF

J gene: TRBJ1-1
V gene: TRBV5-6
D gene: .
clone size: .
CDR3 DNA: TGTGCCAGCAGCCCACCGATGAACACTGAAGCTTTCTTT
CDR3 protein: CASSPPMNTEAFF

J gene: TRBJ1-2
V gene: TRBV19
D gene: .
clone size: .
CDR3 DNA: TGTGCCAGTAGTATAGATCCAGGAGGCTATGGCTACACCTTC
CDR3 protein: CASSIDPGGYGYTF

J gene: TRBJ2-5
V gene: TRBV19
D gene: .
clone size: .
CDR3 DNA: TGTGCCAGTCAGCAGGGGGAGACCCAGTACTTC
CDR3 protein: CASQQGETQYF

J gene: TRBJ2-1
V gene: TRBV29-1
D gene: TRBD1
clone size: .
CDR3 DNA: TGCAGCGTACGACAGGGACCACACAATGAGCAGTTCTTC
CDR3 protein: CSVRQGPHNEQFF

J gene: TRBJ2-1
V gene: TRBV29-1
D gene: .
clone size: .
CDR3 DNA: TGCAGCGGGGCTTGGCAGGCATTCTACAATGAGCAGTTCTTC
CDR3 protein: CSGAWQAFYNEQFF

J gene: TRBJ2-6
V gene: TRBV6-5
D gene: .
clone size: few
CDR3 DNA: TGTGCCAGCAGACCGTCTGGTGGGGCCAACGTCCTGACTTTC
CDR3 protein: CASRPSGGANVLTF

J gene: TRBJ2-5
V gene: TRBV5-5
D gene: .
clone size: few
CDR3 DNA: TGTGCCAGCAGCTTGGGGAGGACGGAAAGAAACCAGTACTTC
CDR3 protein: CASSLGRTERNQYF

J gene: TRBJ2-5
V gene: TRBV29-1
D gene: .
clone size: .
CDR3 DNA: TGCAGCGTTTCATCCGAGACCCAGTACTTC
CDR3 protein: CSVSSETQYF

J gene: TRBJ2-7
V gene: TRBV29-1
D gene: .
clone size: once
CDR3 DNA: TGCAGCGTTCAGGTCACAACTTCCTACGAGCAGTACTTC
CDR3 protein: CSVQVTTSYEQYF

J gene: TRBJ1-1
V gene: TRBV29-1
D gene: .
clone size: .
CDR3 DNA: TGCAGCGTTGAGTTTCGGGACCTTGAAGCTTTCTTT
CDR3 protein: CSVEFRDLEAFF

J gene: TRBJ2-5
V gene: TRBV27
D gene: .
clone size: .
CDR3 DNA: TGTGCCAGCAGTTCTCCGGCACAGGGAATAGAGACCCAGTACTTC
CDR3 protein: CASSSPAQGIETQYF

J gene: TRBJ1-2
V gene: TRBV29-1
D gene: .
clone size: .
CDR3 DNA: TGCAGCGTTCAGAGAGAGGGTCTGGACTATGGCTACACCTTC
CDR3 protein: CSVQREGLDYGYTF

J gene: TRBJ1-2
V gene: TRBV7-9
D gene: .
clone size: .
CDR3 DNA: TGTGCCAGCAGCTTGGTGGGAGTAGGAGGCTACACCTTC
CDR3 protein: CASSLVGVGGYTF

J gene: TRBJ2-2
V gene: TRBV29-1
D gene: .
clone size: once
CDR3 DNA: TGCAGCGTTGAAGAGAGGGGACTGGGGGAGCTGTTTTTT
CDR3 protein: CSVEERGLGELFF

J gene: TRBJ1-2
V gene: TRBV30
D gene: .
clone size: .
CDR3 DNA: TGTGCCTGGAGACCGGGACCAAATAACTATGGCTACACCTTC
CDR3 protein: CAWRPGPNNYGYTF

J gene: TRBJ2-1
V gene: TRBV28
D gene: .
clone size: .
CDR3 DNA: TGTGCCAGCAGCCCCGGAGGAAGCTCCTACAATGAGCAGTTCTTC
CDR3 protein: CASSPGGSSYNEQFF

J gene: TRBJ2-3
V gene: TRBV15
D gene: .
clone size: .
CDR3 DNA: TGTGCCACCAGCAGAGGAGCGGATACGCAGTATTTT
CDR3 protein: CATSRGADTQYF

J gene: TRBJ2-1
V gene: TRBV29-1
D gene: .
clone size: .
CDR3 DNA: TGCAGCGTTGACGGGGGGCTCAATGAGCAGTTCTTC
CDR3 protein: CSVDGGLNEQFF

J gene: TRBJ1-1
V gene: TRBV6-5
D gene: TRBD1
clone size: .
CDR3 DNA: TGTGCCAGCAGTTACTCGACAGGGGTAGGAACTGAAGCTTTCTTT
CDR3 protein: CASSYSTGVGTEAFF

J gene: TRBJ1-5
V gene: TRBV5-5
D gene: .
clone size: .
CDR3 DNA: TGTGCCAGCACCCTAACGTCGGACTCGTCGCCCCAGCATTTT
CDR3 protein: CASTLTSDSSPQHF

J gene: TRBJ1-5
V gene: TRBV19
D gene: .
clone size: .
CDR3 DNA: TGTGCCAGTAGTACGACAGGAGGTGGCAATCAGCCCCAGCATTTT
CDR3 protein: CASSTTGGGNQPQHF

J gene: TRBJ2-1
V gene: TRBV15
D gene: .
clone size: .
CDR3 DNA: TGTGCCACCAGCAGAGATTGGGGGGACTCCTACAATGAGCAGTTCTTC
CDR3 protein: CATSRDWGDSYNEQFF

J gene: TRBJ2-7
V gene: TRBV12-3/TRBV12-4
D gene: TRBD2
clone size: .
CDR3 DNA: TGTGCCAGCAGTTTAAGCGGGAGTTTCAACGAGCAGTACTTC
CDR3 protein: CASSLSGSFNEQYF

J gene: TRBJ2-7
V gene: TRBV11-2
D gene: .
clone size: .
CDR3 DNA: TGTGCCAGCAGCTTAGCCACCACCTACGAGCAGTACTTC
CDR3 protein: CASSLATTYEQYF

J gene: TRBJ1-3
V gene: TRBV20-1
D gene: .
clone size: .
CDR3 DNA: TGCAGTGCTCCCGACACTCGCTCTGGAAACACCATATATTTT
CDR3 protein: CSAPDTRSGNTIYF